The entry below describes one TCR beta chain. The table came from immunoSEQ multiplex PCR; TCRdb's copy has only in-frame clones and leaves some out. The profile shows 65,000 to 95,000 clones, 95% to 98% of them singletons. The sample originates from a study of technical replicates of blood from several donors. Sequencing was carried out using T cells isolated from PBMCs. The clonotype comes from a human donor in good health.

CDR3 coding DNA: TGCGCCAGCAGCCAAGTCGTCCGGGAGACCCAGTACTTC. Translation: CASSQVVRETQYF. The gene calls are TRBV4-1 and TRBJ2-5; D is unresolved. Germline CDR1 is MGHRA and CDR2 is YSYEKL. Between the trimmed V and J ends, which lost 1 base and 5 bases, there was a span of 8 bases. This CDR3 region has 13 residues.